These 30 T cell receptor beta chains were all obtained from the same sample, sequenced in a study of shared T cell receptors in the human thymus. Sequencing used immunoSEQ multiplex PCR; TCRdb keeps in-frame clones, though not all of them. The sample carries approximately 760,000 clones, approximately 85% recorded once. These data also formed part of another study, on human thymus T cells.

The sample was thymocytes. The receptors were sampled from a girl under three years old with a congenital heart defect.

The chain recombines TRBV4-1 with TRBJ2-4; the D gene is possibly TRBD1 (6 bases). Germline assignment: CDR1 MGHRA and CDR2 YSYEKL. CDR3 length equals 16 residues. With 0 bases removed from V and 4 bases from J, the gap between germline ends came to 13 bases. CDR3 bases: TGCGCCAGCAGCCAAGAGCCGGACAGTTGGAAAAACATTCAGTACTTC. This gives the protein CASSQEPDSWKNIQYF.

This chain's CDR3 is CASSIEQGAGTEAFF. In nucleotides, the CDR3 is TGTGCCAGCAGCATAGAACAGGGGGCAGGCACTGAAGCTTTCTTT. The gene calls are TRBV5-8 and TRBJ1-1; 9 bases agree with TRBD1. J gave up 4 bases and V 4 bases, and 8 bases lay outside the gene matches. The CDR3 runs to 15 residues. Germline CDR1 is SGHTS and CDR2 is YDEGEE.

The chain employs TRBV29-1 and TRBJ1-3; no firm D call. CDR3 length: 12 residues. The germline V gene encodes CDR1 SQVTM and CDR2 ANQGSEA. V was trimmed by 0 bases and J by 6 bases, leaving 6 bases between them. This CDR3 reads CSVEEQENTIYF. The CDR3 region has the DNA TGCAGCGTTGAAGAGCAGGAAAACACCATATATTTT.

The chain links TRBV29-1 to TRBJ1-1, with 7 bases that match TRBD1. Losses at the gene ends were 6 bases for V and 1 base for J; bases not matched to a gene: 5. Germline lookup yields CDR1 SQVTM and CDR2 ANQGSEA. The CDR3 sequence is 13 residues long. CDR3 amino acids: CSVKTGTNTEAFF. For the CDR3, the DNA is TGCAGCGTGAAGACAGGGACGAACACTGAAGCTTTCTTT.

This chain connects TRBV6-1 to TRBJ1-1; TRBD1 might be the D (5 bases). CDR3 length equals 18 residues. Trimming shortened V by 1 base and J by 2 bases, and 20 bases separated the two germline ends. Per germline, CDR1 MNHNS and CDR2 SASEGT. Written as DNA, the CDR3 is TGTGCCAGCAGTGAAGGGGGGGTCGGGGCACTGGTTAACACTGAAGCTTTCTTT. Translating it yields CASSEGGVGALVNTEAFF.

The CDR3 sequence is CASSPVQGIASWSLHF. CDR3 nucleotide sequence: TGTGCCAGCTCCCCTGTGCAGGGAATTGCGAGCTGGTCCCTCCACTTT. This chain uses TRBV28 with TRBJ1-6, with TRBD1 as a possible D gene (5 bases). The V gene's germline CDR1 is MDHEN and CDR2 SYDVKM. The V and J ends lost 8 bases and 14 bases respectively, with 28 bases between them. The CDR3 consists of 16 residues.

The rearrangement links TRBV28 to TRBJ2-7; D may be TRBD2 (5 bases). Germline values: CDR1 MDHEN, CDR2 SYDVKM. The ends were cut back, 9 bases at V and 2 bases at J, with 20 bases in the middle. The CDR3 has 15 residues. The CDR3 DNA reads TGTGCCAGTTCTTTCCGGAGGACTGTTGCCTACGAGCAGTACTTC. This translates into CASSFRRTVAYEQYF.

The V gene is TRBV28, the J gene TRBJ1-5, with D maybe TRBD1 (5 bases). The CDR3 covers 14 residues. From germline, CDR1 is MDHEN and CDR2 SYDVKM. V dropped 6 bases and J dropped 9 bases, with 18 bases sitting between them. CDR3 in amino acids: CASSYGTSAGPQHF. CDR3 DNA: TGTGCCAGCAGCTACGGGACTTCAGCCGGGCCCCAGCATTTT.

This sequence joins TRBV6-5 and TRBJ1-6, with D possibly matching TRBD1 (5 bases). This CDR3 has 13 amino acids. Trimming cost V 5 bases and J 15 bases, with 17 bases left between them. The germline V gene encodes CDR1 MNHEY and CDR2 SVGAGI. This CDR3 reads CASSNWAGGNLHF. CDR3 in DNA: TGTGCCAGCAGTAACTGGGCGGGGGGGAACCTCCACTTT.

This clone was seen a single time. The V gene is TRBV19, the J gene TRBJ2-5; a possible D gene is TRBD2 (7 bases). The CDR3 totals 13 residues. CDR1 is LNHDA and CDR2 is SQIVND in the germline V gene (reference sequence). Trimming cost V 6 bases and J 2 bases, with 10 bases left between them. CDR3 region: CASRGGAQETQYF. For the CDR3, the DNA is TGTGCCAGTAGGGGGGGGGCTCAAGAGACCCAGTACTTC.

V usage is TRBV5-1 and J usage is TRBJ1-4; 9 nucleotides line up with TRBD1. The CDR3 consists of 18 residues. Per germline, CDR1 SGHRS and CDR2 YFSETQ. V was clipped by 4 bases and J by 5 bases; unmatched bases: 15. Here the CDR3 DNA reads TGCGCCAGCAGCCATCATTGGGGACAGGGACTCTCAAATGAAAAACTGTTTTTT. Its translation is CASSHHWGQGLSNEKLFF. Using reference TRBV5-1 and TRBJ1-4 for the parts outside the CDR3, the full variable domain is KAGVTQTPRYLIKTRGQQVTLSCSPISGHRSVSWYQQTPGQGLQFLFEYFSETQRNKGNFPGRFSGRQFSNSRSEMNVSTLELGDSALYLCASSHHWGQGLSNEKLFFGSGTQLSVL.

The CDR3 here is CASSPPGPRWAKNIQYF. Here the CDR3 DNA reads TGTGCCAGCTCACCACCGGGGCCGAGATGGGCCAAAAACATTCAGTACTTC. The rearrangement joins TRBV18 to TRBJ2-4, with D maybe TRBD1 (5 bases). Germline V gene sequence: CDR1 KGHSH, CDR2 LQKENI. This CDR3 comprises 17 residues. Trimming took off 0 bases at V and 1 base at J, with 13 bases between the two ends.

The chain joins TRBV9 to TRBJ2-5; a weak D match, TRBD1 (6 bases). V lost 3 bases to trimming and J lost 0 bases, with 15 bases between them. CDR1 is SGDLS and CDR2 is YYNGEE in the germline V gene. This CDR3 region has 16 residues. CDR3 amino acids: CASSARRTAYQETQYF. The DNA of the CDR3 is TGTGCCAGCAGCGCGAGAAGGACAGCTTACCAAGAGACCCAGTACTTC. Supplemented by reference TRBV9 and TRBJ2-5, the full variable domain reads DSGVTQTPKHLITATGQRVTLRCSPRSGDLSVYWYQQSLDQGLQFLIQYYNGEERAKGNILERFSAQQFPDLHSELNLSSLELGDSALYFCASSARRTAYQETQYFGPGTRLLVL.

This chain links TRBV7-2 with TRBJ2-3; a weak D match, TRBD2 (5 bases). The CDR3 is 15 amino acids. Per germline, CDR1 SGHTA and CDR2 FQGNSA. V lost 5 bases and J lost 3, with 15 bases in between. CDR3: CASSPRDSQTDTQYF. The DNA of the CDR3 is TGTGCCAGCAGCCCCCGGGATAGCCAGACAGATACGCAGTATTTT. Together with reference TRBV7-2 and TRBJ2-3, the CDR3 gives the full variable domain: GAGVSQSPSNKVTEKGKDVELRCDPISGHTALYWYRQSLGQGLEFLIYFQGNSAPDKSGLPSDRFSAERTGGSVSTLTIQRTQQEDSAVYLCASSPRDSQTDTQYFGPGTRLTVL.

The table lists this clone with a count of one. V is TRBV7-3 and J is TRBJ1-1; D perhaps matches TRBD1 (5 bases). CDR3 size: 15 residues. Trimming cost V 5 bases and J 3 bases, with 16 bases left between them. Per germline, CDR1 SGHTA and CDR2 FQGTGA. Written as DNA, the CDR3 is TGTGCCAGCAGCCGAAGGGATCCCAGGGACACTGAAGCTTTCTTT. Translated: CASSRRDPRDTEAFF.

This chain links TRBV29-1 with TRBJ2-3, with 15 bases that match TRBD2. Germline V CDR1 and CDR2: SQVTM, ANQGSEA. V trimming: 3 bases; J trimming: 3 bases; junction bases outside the gene matches: 16. CDR3 length: 20 residues. DNA of the CDR3: TGCAGCGTTGAGCGAATCTGGGCAGGGGGACTAGCGGGGGGTACAGATACGCAGTATTTT. Translating gives CSVERIWAGGLAGGTDTQYF.

The chain couples TRBV4-2 to TRBJ2-7; 7 bases agree with TRBD1. V was clipped by 1 base and J by 4 bases; unmatched bases: 7. The germline gives CDR1 LGHNA, CDR2 YNFKEQ. CDR3 length: 15 residues. In DNA form, the CDR3 reads TGTGCCAGCAGCCAAGCCCCCCAGACAGGGTACGAGCAGTACTTC. Its protein is CASSQAPQTGYEQYF.

The rearrangement links TRBV2 to TRBJ2-7; D is possibly TRBD1 (6 bases). Germline lookup yields CDR1 SNHLY and CDR2 FYNNEI. V dropped 6 bases and J dropped 2 bases, with 17 bases sitting between them. This CDR3 contains 15 residues. CDR3 sequence (DNA): TGTGCCAGCAGGACTCAGGACAGTCCGACCTACGAGCAGTACTTC. Its protein product is CASRTQDSPTYEQYF.

This chain links TRBV5-4 with TRBJ1-1, with D possibly matching TRBD1 (5 bases). V dropped 4 bases and J dropped 0 bases, with 16 bases sitting between them. Germline CDR1 reads SGHNT; CDR2 reads YYREEE (reference sequence). The CDR3 totals 16 residues. The CDR3 DNA is TGTGCCAGCAGCCGGTGGGGGGAGAAAATGAACACTGAAGCTTTCTTT. This encodes CASSRWGEKMNTEAFF.

This sequence joins TRBV28 and TRBJ2-1; 9 nucleotides match TRBD2. This CDR3 has 15 amino acids. Looked up from germline, CDR1 is MDHEN and CDR2 is SYDVKM. The V and J ends lost 5 bases and 3 bases, in that order; junction bases with no gene match: 5. The CDR3 loop reads CASSLSGGIYNEQFF. CDR3 coding DNA: TGTGCCAGCAGTCTAAGCGGGGGGATCTACAATGAGCAGTTCTTC.

V usage is TRBV5-5 and J usage is TRBJ1-2; 9 bases are a match to TRBD1. This CDR3 is 15 amino acids long. Trimming cost V 0 bases and J 6 bases; bases outside gene matches: 6. The germline gives CDR1 SGHKS, CDR2 YYEKEE (reference sequence). The CDR3 DNA follows: TGTGCCAGCAGCTTGGGGACAGGGGAGGGGAATGGCTACACCTTC. Protein: CASSLGTGEGNGYTF.

The rearrangement joins TRBV19 to TRBJ1-6, with TRBD1 identical over 7 bases. The germline CDR1 and CDR2 sequences are LNHDA and SQIVND (reference sequence). The junction had 9 bases not matched to a gene; V was cut back by 6 bases and J by 7 bases. This CDR3 is 15 amino acids long. CDR3 nucleotide sequence: TGTGCCAGTAGGCTTAGAGGGGGCAGGAATTCACCCCTCCACTTT. Its protein is CASRLRGGRNSPLHF. The full variable domain, in which reference TRBV19 and TRBJ1-6 provide the parts outside the CDR3, is DGGITQSPKYLFRKEGQNVTLSCEQNLNHDAMYWYRQDPGQGLRLIYYSQIVNDFQKGDIAEGYSVSREKKESFPLTVTSAQKNPTAFYLCASRLRGGRNSPLHFGNGTRLTVT.

The chain combines TRBV7-9 with TRBJ1-1, with 8 bases lining up with TRBD1. The germline V gene encodes CDR1 SEHNR and CDR2 FQNEAQ (reference sequence). The CDR3 sequence is 14 residues long. Losses at the gene ends were 5 bases for V and 5 bases for J; bases not matched to a gene: 7. This CDR3 is CASSPIQGETEAFF. CDR3 nucleotide sequence: TGTGCCAGCAGCCCAATACAGGGGGAAACTGAAGCTTTCTTT.

The rearrangement uses TRBV27 and TRBJ1-2; TRBD1 might be the D (5 bases). The CDR3 contains 16 residues. Germline values: CDR1 MNHEY, CDR2 SMNVEV (reference sequence). V gave up 2 bases and J gave up 4 bases, with 17 bases separating them. The CDR3 reads CASSLQGTTTRYGYTF. CDR3 nucleotide sequence: TGTGCCAGCAGTTTACAGGGTACGACAACCCGCTATGGCTACACCTTC.

The chain combines TRBV28 with TRBJ1-6; no clear D. The length of the CDR3 is 14 residues. V was pared by 8 bases and J by 7 bases, with 15 bases between. Germline CDR1 is MDHEN and CDR2 is SYDVKM. The CDR3 region has the DNA TGTGCCAGCGCCGCCCGGCGGGTAAATTCACCCCTCCACTTT. This sequence encodes CASAARRVNSPLHF.

The CDR3 is CASRPEVVPHYEQYF. The CDR3 bases are TGTGCCAGCCGACCGGAAGTAGTCCCTCACTACGAGCAGTACTTC. The chain employs TRBV7-2 and TRBJ2-5; D remains unclear. The J call is in doubt because the DNA end fits TRBJ2-7 better. Germline V gene lookup returns CDR1 SGHTA and CDR2 FQGNSA. CDR3 size: 15 residues.

The V gene is TRBV7-2, the J gene TRBJ1-2, with 9 nucleotides matching TRBD1. This CDR3 is 13 amino acids long. After removal of 5 bases from V and 5 bases from J, the junction contained 3 bases not matched to a gene. Germline CDR1 SGHTA, CDR2 FQGNSA. The DNA for the CDR3 is TGTGCCAGCAGCGCCGGGACAGGGTATGGCTACACCTTC. Its protein is CASSAGTGYGYTF.

The chain is built from TRBV14 and TRBJ2-3, with 10 bases identical to TRBD2. The CDR3 is 18 residues long. The trim removed 4 bases at V and 4 bases at J, leaving 14 bases unmatched. CDR1 and CDR2 from the germline V gene are SGHDN and FVKESK. CDR3 bases: TGTGCCAGCAGCCCCGGGACTAGCGTTACCAGGGCCCCAGATACGCAGTATTTT. This gives the protein CASSPGTSVTRAPDTQYF.

This clone was detected only once. This rearrangement joins TRBV4-2 to TRBJ2-7; possible D gene TRBD1, 5 bases. The CDR3 is made up of 22 amino acids. V dropped 0 bases and J dropped 0 bases, with 30 bases sitting between them. Germline V gene data show CDR1 as LGHNA and CDR2 as YNFKEQ. CDR3 DNA: TGTGCCAGCAGCCAAGATTGGTTTTGGAGTGGACCCGTGGCAGGGCGCTCCTACGAGCAGTACTTC. This encodes CASSQDWFWSGPVAGRSYEQYF.

In DNA, the CDR3 is TGCGCCAGCAGCCAAGATGGAACAGGGGTCAACACCGGGGAGCTGTTTTTT. This codes for CASSQDGTGVNTGELFF. This chain links TRBV4-3 with TRBJ2-2; 7 positions agree with TRBD1. This CDR3 has 17 residues. Germline values: CDR1 LGHNA, CDR2 YSLEER. V trimming: 0 bases; J trimming: 2 bases; junction bases outside the gene matches: 6.